Below, one TCR beta chain is given with its context. The data stem from a study of T cell changes during pregnancy in multiple sclerosis. This CDR3 region has 14 residues. Trimming left V 5 bases short and J 3 bases short, with 14 bases between. Germline V gene lookup returns CDR1 SNHLY and CDR2 FYNNEI. Assay: immunoSEQ multiplex PCR; the TCRdb copy retains only in-frame clones and omits some. The sample yields under 110,000 clones, about 90% seen once. The chain combines TRBV2 with TRBJ2-7, with a weak D call TRBD1 (6 bases). The source was peripheral blood, collected in the second trimester of pregnancy. The sequence derives from a female donor with multiple sclerosis, enrolled in a pregnancy study. This CDR3 reads CASSSQGFDYEQYF. The CDR3 bases are TGTGCCAGCAGTTCCCAGGGGTTCGACTACGAGCAGTACTTC.